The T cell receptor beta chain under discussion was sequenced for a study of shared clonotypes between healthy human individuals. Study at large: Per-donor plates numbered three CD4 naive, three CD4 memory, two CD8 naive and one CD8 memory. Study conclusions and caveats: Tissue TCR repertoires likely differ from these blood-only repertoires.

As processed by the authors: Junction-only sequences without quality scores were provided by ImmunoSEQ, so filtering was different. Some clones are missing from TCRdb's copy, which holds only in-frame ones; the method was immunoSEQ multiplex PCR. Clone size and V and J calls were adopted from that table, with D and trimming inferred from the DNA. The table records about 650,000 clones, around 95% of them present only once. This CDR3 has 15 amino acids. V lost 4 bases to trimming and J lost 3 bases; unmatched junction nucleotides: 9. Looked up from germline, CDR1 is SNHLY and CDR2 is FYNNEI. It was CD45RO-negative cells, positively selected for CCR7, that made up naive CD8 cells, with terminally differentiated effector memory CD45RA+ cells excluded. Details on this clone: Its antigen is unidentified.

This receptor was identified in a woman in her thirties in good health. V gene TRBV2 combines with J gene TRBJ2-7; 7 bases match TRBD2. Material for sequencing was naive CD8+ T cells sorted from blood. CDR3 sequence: CASSATSEESYEQYF. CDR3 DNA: TGTGCCAGCAGTGCTACTAGCGAAGAAAGCTACGAGCAGTACTTC.